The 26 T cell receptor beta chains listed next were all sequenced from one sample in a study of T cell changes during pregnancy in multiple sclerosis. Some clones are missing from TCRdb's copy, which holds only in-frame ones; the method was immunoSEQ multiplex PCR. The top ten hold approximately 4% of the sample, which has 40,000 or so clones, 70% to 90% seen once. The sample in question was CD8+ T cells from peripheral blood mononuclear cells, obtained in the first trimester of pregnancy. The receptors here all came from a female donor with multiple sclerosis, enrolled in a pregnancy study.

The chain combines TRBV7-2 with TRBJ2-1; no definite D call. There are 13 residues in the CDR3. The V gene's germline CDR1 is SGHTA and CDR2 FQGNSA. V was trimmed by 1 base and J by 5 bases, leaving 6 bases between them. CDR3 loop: CASSLGLNNEQFF. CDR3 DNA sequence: TGTGCCAGCAGCTTAGGGCTGAACAATGAGCAGTTCTTC.

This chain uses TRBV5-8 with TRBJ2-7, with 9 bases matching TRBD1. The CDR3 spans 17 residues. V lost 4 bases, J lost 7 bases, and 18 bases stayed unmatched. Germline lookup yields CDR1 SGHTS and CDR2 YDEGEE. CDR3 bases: TGTGCCAGCAGCCCGGGACAGGGTTTTTCCCAAATTCTGGAGCAGTACTTC. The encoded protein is CASSPGQGFSQILEQYF.

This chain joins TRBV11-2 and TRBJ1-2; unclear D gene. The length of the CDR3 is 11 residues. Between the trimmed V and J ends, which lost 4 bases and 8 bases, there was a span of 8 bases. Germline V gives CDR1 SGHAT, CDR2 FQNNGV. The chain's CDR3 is CASSSDGGYTF. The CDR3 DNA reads TGTGCCAGCAGCTCCGATGGCGGCTACACCTTC.

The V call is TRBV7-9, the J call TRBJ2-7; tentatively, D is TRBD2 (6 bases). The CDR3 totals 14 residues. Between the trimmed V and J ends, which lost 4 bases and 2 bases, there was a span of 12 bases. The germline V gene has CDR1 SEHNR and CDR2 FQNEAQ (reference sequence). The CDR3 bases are TGTGCCAGCAGCTCGACTAGGGGCCCCTACGAGCAGTACTTC. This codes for CASSSTRGPYEQYF.

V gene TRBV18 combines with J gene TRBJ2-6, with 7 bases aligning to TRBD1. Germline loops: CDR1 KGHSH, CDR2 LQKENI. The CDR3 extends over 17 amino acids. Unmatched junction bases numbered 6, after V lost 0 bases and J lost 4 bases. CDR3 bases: TGTGCCAGCTCACCACCGGCCAGGGGGTCAGGGGCCAACGTCCTGACTTTC. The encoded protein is CASSPPARGSGANVLTF.

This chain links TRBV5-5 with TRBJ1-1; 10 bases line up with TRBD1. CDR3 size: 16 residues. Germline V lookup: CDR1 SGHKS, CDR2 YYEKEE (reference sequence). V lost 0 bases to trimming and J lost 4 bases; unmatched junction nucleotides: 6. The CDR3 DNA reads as TGTGCCAGCAGCTTGGGAGGGACAGGGGTTACCACTGAAGCTTTCTTT. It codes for CASSLGGTGVTTEAFF. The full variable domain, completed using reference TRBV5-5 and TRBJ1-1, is DAGVTQSPTHLIKTRGQQVTLRCSPISGHKSVSWYQQVLGQGPQFIFQYYEKEERGRGNFPDRFSARQFPNYSSELNVNALLLGDSALYLCASSLGGTGVTTEAFFGQGTRLTVV.

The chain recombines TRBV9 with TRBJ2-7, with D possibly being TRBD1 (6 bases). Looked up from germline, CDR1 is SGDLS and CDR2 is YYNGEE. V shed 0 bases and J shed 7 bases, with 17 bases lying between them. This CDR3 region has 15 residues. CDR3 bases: TGTGCCAGCAGCGTAGAACCCAGGGGAATTCGGGAGCAGTACTTC. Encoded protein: CASSVEPRGIREQYF. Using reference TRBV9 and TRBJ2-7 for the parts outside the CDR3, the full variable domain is DSGVTQTPKHLITATGQRVTLRCSPRSGDLSVYWYQQSLDQGLQFLIQYYNGEERAKGNILERFSAQQFPDLHSELNLSSLELGDSALYFCASSVEPRGIREQYFGPGTRLTVT.

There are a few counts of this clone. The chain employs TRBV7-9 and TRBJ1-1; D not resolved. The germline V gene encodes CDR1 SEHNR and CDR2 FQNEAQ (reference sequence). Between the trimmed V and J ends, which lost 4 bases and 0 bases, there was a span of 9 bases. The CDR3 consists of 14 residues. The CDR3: CASSSRNMNTEAFF. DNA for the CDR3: TGTGCCAGCAGCTCTAGGAATATGAACACTGAAGCTTTCTTT.

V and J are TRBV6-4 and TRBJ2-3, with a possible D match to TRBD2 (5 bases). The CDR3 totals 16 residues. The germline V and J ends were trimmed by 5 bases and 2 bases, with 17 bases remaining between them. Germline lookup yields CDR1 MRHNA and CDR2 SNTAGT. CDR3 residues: CASSPTPTRPTDTQYF. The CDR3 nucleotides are TGTGCCAGCAGTCCTACTCCTACTAGACCCACAGATACGCAGTATTTT.

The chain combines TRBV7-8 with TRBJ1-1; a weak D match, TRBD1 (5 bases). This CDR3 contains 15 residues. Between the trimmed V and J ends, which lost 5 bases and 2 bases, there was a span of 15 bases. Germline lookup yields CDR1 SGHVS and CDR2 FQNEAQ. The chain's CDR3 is CASSPLGGTNTEAFF. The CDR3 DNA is TGTGCCAGCAGCCCTTTGGGAGGGACTAACACTGAAGCTTTCTTT. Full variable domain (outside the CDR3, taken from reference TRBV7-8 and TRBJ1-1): GAGVSQSPRYKVAKRGQDVALRCDPISGHVSLFWYQQALGQGPEFLTYFQNEAQLDKSGLPSDRFFAERPEGSVSTLKIQRTQQEDSAVYLCASSPLGGTNTEAFFGQGTRLTVV.

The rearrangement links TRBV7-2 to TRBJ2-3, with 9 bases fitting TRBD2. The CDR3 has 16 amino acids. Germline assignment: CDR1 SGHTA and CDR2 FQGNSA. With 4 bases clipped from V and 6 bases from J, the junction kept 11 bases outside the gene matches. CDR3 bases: TGTGCCAGCAGCTCCCTGGGCGGGGGGGCCTCTGATACGCAGTATTTT. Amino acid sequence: CASSSLGGGASDTQYF.

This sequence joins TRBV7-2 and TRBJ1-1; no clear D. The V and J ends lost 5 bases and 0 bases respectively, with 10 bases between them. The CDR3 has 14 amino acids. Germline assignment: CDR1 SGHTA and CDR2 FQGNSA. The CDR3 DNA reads TGTGCCAGCAGCCCGGGTCTGATGAACACTGAAGCTTTCTTT. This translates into CASSPGLMNTEAFF. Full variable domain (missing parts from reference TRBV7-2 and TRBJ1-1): GAGVSQSPSNKVTEKGKDVELRCDPISGHTALYWYRQSLGQGLEFLIYFQGNSAPDKSGLPSDRFSAERTGGSVSTLTIQRTQQEDSAVYLCASSPGLMNTEAFFGQGTRLTVV.

The CDR3 reads CASSQVGGRGTRETQYF. The CDR3 bases are TGCGCCAGCAGCCAAGTAGGTGGCAGGGGTACGAGGGAGACCCAGTACTTC. This chain joins TRBV4-1 and TRBJ2-5, with D perhaps TRBD1 (6 bases). The V end was cut by 1 base, the J end by 5 bases, with 20 bases between. This CDR3 spans 17 amino acids. Germline lookup yields CDR1 MGHRA and CDR2 YSYEKL.

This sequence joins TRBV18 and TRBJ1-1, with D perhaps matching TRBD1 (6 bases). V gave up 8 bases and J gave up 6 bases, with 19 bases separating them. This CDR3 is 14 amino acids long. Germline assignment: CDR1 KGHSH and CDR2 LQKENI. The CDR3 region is CASGPSEGGAEAFF. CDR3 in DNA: TGTGCCAGCGGACCGTCTGAGGGGGGGGCTGAAGCTTTCTTT.

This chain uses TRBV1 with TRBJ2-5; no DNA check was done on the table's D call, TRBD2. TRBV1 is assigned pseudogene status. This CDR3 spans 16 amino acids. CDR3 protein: CTSRLPGGPPEETQYF. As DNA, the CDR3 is TGCACCAGCAGACTCCCGGGGGGGCCCCCCGAGGAGACCCAGTACTTC.

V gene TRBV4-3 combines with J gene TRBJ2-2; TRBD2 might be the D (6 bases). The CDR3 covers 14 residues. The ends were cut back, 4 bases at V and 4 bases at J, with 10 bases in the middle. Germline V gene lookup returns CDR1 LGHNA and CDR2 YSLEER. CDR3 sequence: CASSLAVLTGELFF. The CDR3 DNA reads TGCGCCAGCAGCCTAGCGGTGCTCACCGGGGAGCTGTTTTTT.

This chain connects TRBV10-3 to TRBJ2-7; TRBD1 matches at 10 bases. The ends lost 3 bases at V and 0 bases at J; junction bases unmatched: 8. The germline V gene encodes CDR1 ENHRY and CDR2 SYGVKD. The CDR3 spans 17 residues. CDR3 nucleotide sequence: TGTGCCATCAGTGATAGGACAGGGGGAAGGCCCTCCTACGAGCAGTACTTC. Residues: CAISDRTGGRPSYEQYF.

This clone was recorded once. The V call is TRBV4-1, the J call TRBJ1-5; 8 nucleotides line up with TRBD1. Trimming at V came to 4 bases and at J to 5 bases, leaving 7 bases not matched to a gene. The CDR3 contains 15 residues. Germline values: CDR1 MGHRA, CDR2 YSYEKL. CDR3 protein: CASSLGQGEYQPQHF. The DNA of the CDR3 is TGCGCCAGCAGCCTCGGACAGGGAGAATATCAGCCCCAGCATTTT.

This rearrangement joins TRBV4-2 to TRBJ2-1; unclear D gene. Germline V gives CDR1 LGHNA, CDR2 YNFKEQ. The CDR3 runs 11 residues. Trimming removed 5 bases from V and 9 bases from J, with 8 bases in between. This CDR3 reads CASSSRGEQFF. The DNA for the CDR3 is TGTGCCAGCAGCTCCCGCGGTGAGCAGTTCTTC.

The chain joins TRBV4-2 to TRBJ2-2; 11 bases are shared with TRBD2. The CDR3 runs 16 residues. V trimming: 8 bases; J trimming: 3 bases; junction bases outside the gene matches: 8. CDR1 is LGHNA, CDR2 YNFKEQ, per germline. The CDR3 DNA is TGTGCCAGCCGGATATTAGCGGGGGGGGACACCGGGGAGCTGTTTTTT. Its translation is CASRILAGGDTGELFF.

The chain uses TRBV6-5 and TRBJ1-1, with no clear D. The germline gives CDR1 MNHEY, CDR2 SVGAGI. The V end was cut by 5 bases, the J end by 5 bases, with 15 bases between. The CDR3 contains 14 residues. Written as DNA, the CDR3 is TGTGCCAGCAGTACCGAGCCGGGAGGGACTGAAGCTTTCTTT. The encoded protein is CASSTEPGGTEAFF.

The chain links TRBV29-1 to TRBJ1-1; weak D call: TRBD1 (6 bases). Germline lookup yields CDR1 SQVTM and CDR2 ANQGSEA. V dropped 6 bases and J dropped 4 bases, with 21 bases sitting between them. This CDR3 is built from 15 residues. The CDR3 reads CSVQTANRELTEAFF. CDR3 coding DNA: TGCAGCGTCCAAACCGCCAACAGGGAGCTCACTGAAGCTTTCTTT.

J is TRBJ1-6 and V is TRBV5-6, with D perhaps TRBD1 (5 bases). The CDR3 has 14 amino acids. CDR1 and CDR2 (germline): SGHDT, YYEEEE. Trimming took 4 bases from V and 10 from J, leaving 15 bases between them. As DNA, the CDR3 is TGTGCCAGCAGCCCTCTCACAGGCGAGTCACCCCTCCACTTT. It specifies CASSPLTGESPLHF.

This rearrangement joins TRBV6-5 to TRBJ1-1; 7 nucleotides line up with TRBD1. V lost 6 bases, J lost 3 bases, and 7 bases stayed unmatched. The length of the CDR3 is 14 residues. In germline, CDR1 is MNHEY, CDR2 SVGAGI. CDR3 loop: CASSLTRGDTEAFF. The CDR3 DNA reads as TGTGCCAGCAGCCTAACCAGGGGGGACACTGAAGCTTTCTTT.

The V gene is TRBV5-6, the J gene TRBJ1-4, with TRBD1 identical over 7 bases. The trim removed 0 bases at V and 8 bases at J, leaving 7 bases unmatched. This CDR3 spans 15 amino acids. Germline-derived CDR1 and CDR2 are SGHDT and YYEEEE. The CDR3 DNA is TGTGCCAGCAGCTTGGGAACAGGGGTAGGGGAAAAACTGTTTTTT. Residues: CASSLGTGVGEKLFF.

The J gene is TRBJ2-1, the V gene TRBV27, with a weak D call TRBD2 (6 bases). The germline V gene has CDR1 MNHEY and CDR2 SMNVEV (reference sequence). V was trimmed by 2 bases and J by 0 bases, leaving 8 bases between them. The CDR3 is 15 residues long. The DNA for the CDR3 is TGTGCCAGCAGTTTAGCGGGGAGCTCCTACAATGAGCAGTTCTTC. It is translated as CASSLAGSSYNEQFF.